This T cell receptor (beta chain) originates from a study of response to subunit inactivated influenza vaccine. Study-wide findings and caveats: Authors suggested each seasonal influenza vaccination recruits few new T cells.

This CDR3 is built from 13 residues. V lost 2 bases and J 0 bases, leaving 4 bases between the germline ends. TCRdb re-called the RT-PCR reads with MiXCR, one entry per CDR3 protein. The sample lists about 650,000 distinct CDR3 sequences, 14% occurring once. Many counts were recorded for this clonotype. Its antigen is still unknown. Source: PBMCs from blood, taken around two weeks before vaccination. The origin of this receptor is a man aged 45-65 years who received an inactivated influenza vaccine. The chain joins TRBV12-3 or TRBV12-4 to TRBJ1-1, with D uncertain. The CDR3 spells CASSLKVNTEAFF. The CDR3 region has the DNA TGTGCCAGCAGTTTAAAGGTGAACACTGAAGCTTTCTTT.